This T cell receptor (beta chain) appears in the sequencing data of a study of radiotherapy plus CTLA-4 blockade in lung cancer. Overall study context: Objective responses were observed in approximately 20% of patients, and disease control was achieved by 30% to 40%. Findings of the study overall: In blood, tumor-derived TCR clones expanded after radiotherapy plus ipilimumab.

The method was immunoSEQ multiplex PCR; TCRdb's version includes in-frame clones alone and lacks a portion of them. The data show more than 95,000 clones, with approximately 75% seen just once and about 3% held by the top ten. CDR3 size: 14 residues. Germline V gives CDR1 MDHEN, CDR2 SYDVKM. V shed 4 bases and J 4 bases; nucleotides not matched to a gene: 6. In this sample, this clone turned up once. The antigen is not known. This chain joins TRBV28 and TRBJ1-2; 7 nucleotides agree with TRBD1. Sequencing was performed on peripheral blood, taken from a patient treated with radiotherapy plus ipilimumab. The receptor's source is a human donor with non-small cell lung cancer who had a partial response to radiotherapy plus ipilimumab. Some clones in this sample may be carry-over from other donors' samples. The CDR3 loop reads CASSYPGGPYGYTF. The CDR3 DNA reads as TGTGCCAGCAGTTACCCAGGGGGGCCCTATGGCTACACCTTC.